This TCR beta chain was captured in a study of T-cell memory formation after mild COVID-19 (dated by TCRdb to the early 2020s). As for the study more broadly: TCR sequence clusters from the two donors were largely donor specific. Longitudinal TCRalpha and TCRbeta repertoire sequencing tracked T-cell clones expanding and contracting after mild COVID-19 in a couple of donors. The cohort comprised two young, previously healthy adult volunteers, one female and one male.

Sequencer: Illumina NovaSeq 6000. TCRalpha and TCRbeta cDNA libraries were constructed by 5'RACE with constant-segment primers, with sample barcodes and unique molecular identifiers being introduced. RNA was extracted from every sample with Trizol reagent. Library amplification was performed in two PCR steps, and a second sample barcode and Illumina TruSeq adapters were introduced in the second step. Libraries were sequenced on an Illumina NovaSeq with 2 x 150 bp paired-end reads. The authors' analysis ran thus. Demultiplexing of reads and collapsing into UMI-guided consensus sequences were performed with migec v1.2.7. Using mixcr v2.1.11, the UMI consensuses were aligned to TRA and TRB V and J templates and assembled into clonotypes. Clonotypes were classified as expanded or contracted when called significant by both edgeR and NoisET, with noise models trained on biological replicates. For edgeR calls, the thresholds were a false discovery rate-adjusted p below 0.01 and a log2 fold-change of 1. As an exploratory analysis of dynamics, max-normalized trajectories of the 1000 most abundant clonotypes were examined with PCA combined with hierarchical clustering. The CD4 or CD8 phenotype of responding clones was assigned using the separately sequenced CD4+ and CD8+ repertoires. The public reads were reanalyzed by TCRdb: fastp trimming at Q25, MiXCR alignment, in-frame beta chains only. Every entry covers one CDR3 protein and lists the most common genes and DNA from its rows. TCRdb, not the original authors, processed these V and J calls. The sample has approximately 170,000 distinct CDR3 sequences on record, around 13% of them singletons. The top ten hold approximately 3.4% of the sample.

Spanning cysteine to phenylalanine, the CDR3 consists of 13 amino acids. Only the CDR3 DNA is retained, 39 bases long and in frame from the first base. This clonotype was counted many times. The clone's antigen remains unknown. At one end the junction does not follow the germline gene, possibly because of a read error. Ficoll-Paque density gradient centrifugation was used to isolate PBMCs. General conclusions and limits of the study: Only a couple of mild cases were covered in the study, and larger cohorts including severe cases with pre-infection samples were considered necessary. SARS-CoV-2 specificity of the second-wave clones peaking on day 37 was not confirmed. Contracting CD4+ clones were located mainly in the CM and EM memory subsets, whereas CD8+ clones were found to be enriched in EMRA. Balanced CD4/CD8 phenotypes were observed for clones contracting from day 15 to 85, whereas a bias towards CD4+ was observed for a second wave of clones expanding from day 15 to 37. The detection of some responding clones in pre-infection memory suggests that pre-existing cross-reactive memory T cells joined the SARS-CoV-2 response.

Sequenced material: PBMCs or a T cell subset sorted from them (not recorded which). This TCR was sampled from a man younger than 30 who had mild COVID-19 (a few samples of this study predate the infection). The sample titles of this study are shuffled in the database, so cell type and time point are left out; the donor was told from shared clones. The chain is encoded by TRBV12-3 or TRBV12-4 joined to TRBJ1-5; confidence is insufficient to name the D gene. CDR3 region: CASSLESNQPQHF. At the DNA level, the sequence is TGTGCCAGCAGCTTAGAAAGCAATCAGCCCCAGCATTTT.